The rows below give T cell receptor beta chains drawn from one sample of a study of CD8+CD57+ T cells in acquired aplastic anemia. TCRdb recomputed calls from the reads with MiXCR, one row per CDR3 protein. The sample shows 150,000 to 200,000 distinct CDR3 sequences, around 50% of them seen only once. Specimen: sorted CD4+, CD8+, or CD8+CD57+ T cells (not recorded which) from PBMCs. These receptor sequences come from a human donor with aplastic anemia. Each CDR3 is given with its conserved first and last residue. The D gene is left open where the match is weak. The size entry is marked missing in some rows and otherwise reads once, few, many or a size class.

d_gene	v_gene	j_gene	abundance	CDR3nt	CDR3aa
-	TRBV6-1	TRBJ2-7	many	TGTGCCAGCAGTGATTACGCCTACGAGCAGTACTTC	CASSDYAYEQYF
-	TRBV20-1	TRBJ2-2	-	TGCAGTGCTAGGAGTGGCAGCACCACCGGGGAGCTGTTTTTT	CSARSGSTTGELFF
-	TRBV20-1	TRBJ2-1	few	TGCAGTGCTAGCGAGGGACTCCAGGCCTACAATGAGCAGTTCTTC	CSASEGLQAYNEQFF
-	TRBV6-1	TRBJ1-4	many	TGTGCCAGCAGCCCTCGTCAGGATGAAAAACTGTTTTTT	CASSPRQDEKLFF
-	TRBV25-1	TRBJ1-2	-	TGTGCCAGCAGGGTCAGCGTGAACTATGGCTACACCTTC	CASRVSVNYGYTF
-	TRBV13	TRBJ1-2	many	TGTGCCAGCAGCTTAGGAAACTTGACAGGCAACTATGGCTACACCTTC	CASSLGNLTGNYGYTF
-	TRBV7-9	TRBJ2-7	-	TGTGCCAGCAGCTTAGTAACGGGAGCGTACGAGCAGTACTTC	CASSLVTGAYEQYF
TRBD2	TRBV20-1	TRBJ2-7	many	TGCAGTGCTAGATTGACTAGCGGGGCCGAGCAGTACTTC	CSARLTSGAEQYF
TRBD2	TRBV20-1	TRBJ2-1	-	TGCAGTGCTAGAGTAGACCAGCGGGGGGCGAGGTACAATGAGCAGTTCTTC	CSARVDQRGARYNEQFF
TRBD1	TRBV19	TRBJ1-2	-	TGTGCCAGTAGTCAGGACAGGGCCTCATATGGCTACGCCTTC	CASSQDRASYGYAF
TRBD2	TRBV4-2	TRBJ2-5	many	TGTGCCAGCAGCAAAGAGGGCGGGGGGGAGACCCAGTACTTC	CASSKEGGGETQYF
-	TRBV29-1	TRBJ2-5	-	TGCAGCGTTGACAGGTACCAAGAGACCCAGTACTTC	CSVDRYQETQYF
-	TRBV20-1	TRBJ2-1	many	TGCAGTGCTAGTAGGGGCTTCTCCTACAATGAGCAGTTCTTC	CSASRGFSYNEQFF
-	TRBV10-3	TRBJ2-7	-	TGTGCCATCAGTGATGCCAGGGGATTCTCCTACGAGCAGTACTTC	CAISDARGFSYEQYF
-	TRBV24-1	TRBJ2-2	-	TGTGCCACCCTTGACAGCTCGAACACCGGGGAGCTGTTTTTT	CATLDSSNTGELFF
-	TRBV29-1	TRBJ2-1	-	TGCAGCGTAGTTGGCAAAGGAACAGTTCTATACAATGAGCAGTTCTTC	CSVVGKGTVLYNEQFF
-	TRBV2	TRBJ2-3	-	TGTGCCAGCAGTGCTAATACGCAGTATTTT	CASSANTQYF
TRBD2	TRBV20-1	TRBJ2-7	once	TGCAGTGTCATAGCGGGGAGGTCCTACGAGCAGTACTTC	CSVIAGRSYEQYF
-	TRBV19	TRBJ2-1	-	TGTGCCAGTACCCTGTGGGGTTTTGATGAGCAGTTCTTC	CASTLWGFDEQFF
TRBD1	TRBV29-1	TRBJ1-1	-	TGCAGCGTTGAAGATAGGCAGGGGGAGATGAACACTGAAGCTTTCTTT	CSVEDRQGEMNTEAFF
-	TRBV12-3/TRBV12-4	TRBJ1-1	many	TGTGCCAGCAGTTTGGCACAAAACACTGAAGCTTTCTTT	CASSLAQNTEAFF
TRBD1	TRBV5-1	TRBJ2-7	many	TGCGCCAGCAGCGATAGGACAGGGGAGGCCGAGCAGTACTTC	CASSDRTGEAEQYF
TRBD2	TRBV6-1	TRBJ2-3	-	TGTGCCAGCACCTTTAGCGGGGTTAGCACAGATACGCAGTATTTT	CASTFSGVSTDTQYF
TRBD1	TRBV7-7	TRBJ2-1	-	TGTACCAGTAGCTCGACAGGGGACAATGAGCAGTTCTTC	CTSSSTGDNEQFF
-	TRBV15	TRBJ1-1	-	TGTGCCACCAGCGTCAATCCGAACACTGAAGCTTTCTTT	CATSVNPNTEAFF
-	TRBV9	TRBJ2-5	many	TGTGCCAGCAGCGTAGGGGGGGGCCGGGAGACCCAGTACTTC	CASSVGGGRETQYF
TRBD1	TRBV7-9	TRBJ2-7	-	TGTGCCAGCAGCCACCGGGGACAGATCTACGAGCAGTACTTC	CASSHRGQIYEQYF
TRBD1	TRBV24-1	TRBJ2-2	many	TGTGCCACCAGCCCGGGGCAGGGGGCAACCGGGGAGCTGTTTTTT	CATSPGQGATGELFF
-	TRBV7-2	TRBJ2-7	-	TGTGCCAGCAGCGCAAACCAGGGGTCCAACGAGCAGTACTTC	CASSANQGSNEQYF
TRBD1	TRBV6-1	TRBJ2-7	-	TGTGCCAGCAGTCCGGACAGGGGAAGGAACGAGCAGTACTTC	CASSPDRGRNEQYF
-	TRBV6-1	TRBJ2-7	-	TGTGCCAGCAACGGGGGTACCTCCTACGAGCAGTACTTC	CASNGGTSYEQYF
TRBD2	TRBV10-3	TRBJ2-3	-	TGTGCCAGCAGTTACCGCGGGGGAATTACAGATACGCAGTATTTT	CASSYRGGITDTQYF
TRBD2	TRBV20-1	TRBJ2-3	few	TGCAGTGCTCACAGCGGGAGGTCCACAGATACGCAGTATTTT	CSAHSGRSTDTQYF
TRBD1	TRBV19	TRBJ2-6	-	TGTGCCACATCCGGGACAGGACGTTCTGGGGCCAACGTCCTGACTTTC	CATSGTGRSGANVLTF
-	TRBV15	TRBJ1-5	many	TGTGCCACCAGCAGAGGGGTAAATAGCAATCAGCCCCAGCATTTT	CATSRGVNSNQPQHF
-	TRBV10-3	TRBJ1-3	-	TGTGCCATCAGGGCGAACTCTGGAAACACCATATATTTT	CAIRANSGNTIYF
-	TRBV19	TRBJ1-2	many	TGTGCCAGTAGTATTTCCGGGACACTAAACTATGGCTACACCTTC	CASSISGTLNYGYTF
TRBD1	TRBV15	TRBJ1-5	few	TGTGCCACCGAGGGACAGCCAACTAGCAATCAGCCCCAGCATTTT	CATEGQPTSNQPQHF
TRBD2	TRBV25-1	TRBJ2-1	-	TGTGCCGTCGCAGGGTCAATAGCGGGGGGGCGCTCCTACAATGAGCAGTTCTTC	CAVAGSIAGGRSYNEQFF
-	TRBV29-1	TRBJ1-1	many	TGCAGCGTTGGAGGGACCAACACTGAAGCTTTCTTT	CSVGGTNTEAFF
-	TRBV7-2	TRBJ1-6	many	TGTGCCAGCAGCTCTCTAGCGGGGGGGCGGTCACCCCTCCACTTT	CASSSLAGGRSPLHF
-	TRBV12-3/TRBV12-4	TRBJ2-4	-	TGTGCCAGCAGTCCCGGAGGGTTAGCCAAAAACATTCAGTACTTC	CASSPGGLAKNIQYF
TRBD2	TRBV5-1	TRBJ2-5	many	TGCGCCAGCAGCTCCCTAGCGGGGGGGCCCGCTGAGACCCAGTACTTC	CASSSLAGGPAETQYF
-	TRBV19	TRBJ1-1	many	TGTGCCAGTAGTAAGGTGGGAGGGTTGGGGGCTTCGAACACTGAAGCTTTCTTT	CASSKVGGLGASNTEAFF
-	TRBV6-5	TRBJ2-7	-	TGTGCCAGCAGTTACGGCGCCGCCAACTCCTACGAGCAGTACTTC	CASSYGAANSYEQYF
-	TRBV4-2	TRBJ1-4	few	TGTGCCAGCAGCCAAGATAAACAGGGCTATGGTGAAAAACTGTTTTTT	CASSQDKQGYGEKLFF
TRBD1	TRBV20-1	TRBJ1-1	many	TGCAGTGCTAGTAGGGCCCAGGGGGTGACTGAAGCTTTCTTT	CSASRAQGVTEAFF
-	TRBV10-3	TRBJ1-4	-	TGTGCCACCCGAGGAGGCGAAGATGAAAAACTGTTTTTT	CATRGGEDEKLFF
-	TRBV29-1	TRBJ2-7	few	TGCAGCGTTGAAGATCAACCCAGAGGGGACACCTACGAGCAGTACTTC	CSVEDQPRGDTYEQYF
TRBD2	TRBV6-5	TRBJ2-7	many	TGTGCCAGCAGTTTGAGGGCGGGGGGGACGATTGATTACTTC	CASSLRAGGTIDYF
-	TRBV5-6	TRBJ1-2	many	TGTGCCGCAACAATCACAGGTGGGACGCAAGGCTACACCTTC	CAATITGGTQGYTF
-	TRBV2	TRBJ2-2	-	TGTGCCAGCAGTGCCGGGACACCCAACACCGGGGAGCTGTTTTTT	CASSAGTPNTGELFF
TRBD1	TRBV2	TRBJ2-3	-	TGTGCCAGCAGTCCCACAGGGGGCTCGCAGTATTTT	CASSPTGGSQYF
-	TRBV7-9	TRBJ1-3	many	TGTGCCAGCAGACCCCCACCCTTGCGGGGGGGAGGAAACACCATATATTTT	CASRPPPLRGGGNTIYF
-	TRBV20-1	TRBJ2-7	many	TGCAGTGCTAGAGATGCGGGACAGACCTACGAGCAGTACTTC	CSARDAGQTYEQYF
-	TRBV5-5	TRBJ1-5	once	TGTGCCAGCAGCGTACGGAGCCATCAGCCCCAGCATTTT	CASSVRSHQPQHF
-	TRBV6-4	TRBJ2-1	-	TGTGCCAGCAGTGACACCTCCCACGGGTTTCACTCCTACAATGAGCAGTTCTTC	CASSDTSHGFHSYNEQFF
-	TRBV7-7	TRBJ2-3	many	TGTGCCAGCAGCCGGACTCAGGTCCACACAGATACGCAGTATTTT	CASSRTQVHTDTQYF
-	TRBV2	TRBJ1-2	-	TGTGCCACCTCGCAGGTGGGTGTTTATGGCTACACCTTC	CATSQVGVYGYTF